There are many counts of the clone carrying this T cell receptor (beta chain). Its antigen is undetermined. Indicated time point: pre-sensitization, week 0. Treatment in this sample: therapeutic diphenylcyclopropenone sensitization with weekly scalp DPC. Unfractionated whole blood yielded total RNA. The sample originates from a study of human T cells and chemical hapten exposure. In the study overall: Patients, predominantly female, presented with alopecia areata, totalis or universalis. Study observations and caveats: TCRs above 1 in 1000 frequency did not change with DPC sensitization.

TCRdb independently ran MiXCR on the RACE reads; one entry per CDR3 protein. The data hold tens of thousands of distinct CDR3 sequences, with 7.5% to 8% observed a single time. V was pared by 10 bases and J by 6 bases, with 10 bases between. The CDR3 covers 11 residues. CDR1 and CDR2 (germline): KGHDR, SFDVKD. The material was whole blood, obtained in connection with sensitization to the hapten diphenylcyclopropenone (DPC). The chain links TRBV24-1 to TRBJ2-3; D not resolved. The sequence was obtained from a woman in her fifties or sixties with alopecia areata. Some clones in this sample may be carry-over from other donors' samples. CDR3 region: CATGPKDTQYF. The CDR3 region has the DNA TGTGCCACAGGCCCTAAGGATACGCAGTATTTT.